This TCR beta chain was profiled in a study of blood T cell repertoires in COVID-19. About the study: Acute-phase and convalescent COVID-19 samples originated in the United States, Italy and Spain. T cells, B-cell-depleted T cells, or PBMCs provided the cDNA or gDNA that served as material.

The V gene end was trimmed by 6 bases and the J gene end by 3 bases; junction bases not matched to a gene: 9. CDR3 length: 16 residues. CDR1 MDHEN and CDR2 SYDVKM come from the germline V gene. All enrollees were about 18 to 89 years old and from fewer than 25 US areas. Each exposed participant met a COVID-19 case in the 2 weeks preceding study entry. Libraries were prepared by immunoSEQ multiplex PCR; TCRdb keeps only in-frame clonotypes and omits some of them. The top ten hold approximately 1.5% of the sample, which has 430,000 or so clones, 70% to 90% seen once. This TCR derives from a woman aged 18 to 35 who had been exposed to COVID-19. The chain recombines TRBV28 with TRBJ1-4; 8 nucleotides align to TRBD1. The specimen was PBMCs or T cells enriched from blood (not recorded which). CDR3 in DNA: TGTGCCAGCAGCCCCGGACAGGGAGTGGCTAATGAAAAACTGTTTTTT. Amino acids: CASSPGQGVANEKLFF.